A selection of T cell receptor beta chains follows, all from one sample in a study of vaccination and CD4 T cells after COVID-19. TCRdb redid the calling of the PCR reads with MiXCR, one entry per CDR3 protein. The sample shows around 26,000 distinct CDR3 sequences, under 65% of them seen only once. The sequenced sample was CD4+ T cells from blood, obtained about 7 months after SARS-CoV-2 vaccination. The receptors here all came from a human donor who had recovered from COVID-19. The CDR3 runs from the conserved cysteine through the conserved F or W. The D gene is left open where the match is weak. Expanded clones are given a class, and other clones once, few, many or no size at all.

abundance	j_gene	d_gene	v_gene	CDR3nt	CDR3aa
NA	TRBJ2-2	NA	TRBV29-1	TGCAGCGTTGAGGGTAGCGGCAACACCGGGGAGCTGTTTTTT	CSVEGSGNTGELFF
few	TRBJ2-7	TRBD2	TRBV10-3	TGTGCCATCAAACGAAATAGCGGGAGAGAGTACGAGCAGTACTTC	CAIKRNSGREYEQYF
few	TRBJ2-5	TRBD2	TRBV20-1	TGCAGTGCTAGAGATAGTAGCGGGAGAGGGTTGGAGACCCAGTACTTC	CSARDSSGRGLETQYF
NA	TRBJ2-7	NA	TRBV6-5	TGTGCCAGCAGTTATGACGGGGTCTACGAGCAGTACTTC	CASSYDGVYEQYF
NA	TRBJ1-2	NA	TRBV7-8	TGTGCCAGCAGCCCGGACAGATGGACCCACTATGGCTACACCTTC	CASSPDRWTHYGYTF
few	TRBJ2-1	TRBD2	TRBV20-1	TGCAGTGCTAGAGTTAGCGGGGCCTACAATGAGCAGTTCTTC	CSARVSGAYNEQFF
NA	TRBJ2-7	TRBD2	TRBV4-1	TGCGCCAGCAGCCAACTAGCGGGAGACTACGAGCAGTACTTC	CASSQLAGDYEQYF
NA	TRBJ2-1	NA	TRBV19	TGTGCCAGTAGTATCTGGGGCAATGAGCAGTTCTTC	CASSIWGNEQFF
few	TRBJ2-2	TRBD2	TRBV15	TGTGCCACCAGCAGATTAGCGGGAGGAATCACCGGGGAGCTGTTTTTT	CATSRLAGGITGELFF
NA	TRBJ1-1	NA	TRBV19	TGTGCCAGTACAACGCTGCAAGGTCTGAACACTGAAGCTTTCTTT	CASTTLQGLNTEAFF
once	TRBJ1-5	NA	TRBV6-2/TRBV6-3	TGTGCCAGCAGTCACGGCACAATGGGGGCATCCAATCAGCCCCAGCATTTT	CASSHGTMGASNQPQHF
few	TRBJ2-1	NA	TRBV24-1	TGTGCCACCAGTGATACTTCGCCGCGGGGTAGCTCCTACAATGAGCAGTTCTTC	CATSDTSPRGSSYNEQFF
once	TRBJ2-7	NA	TRBV6-2/TRBV6-3	TGTGCCAGCAGCTCCCTACCCCAAATACAGGGTGCATCGGGATACGAGCAGTACTTC	CASSSLPQIQGASGYEQYF
NA	TRBJ2-3	TRBD2	TRBV11-2	TGTGCCAGCAGCTTAGACCCCAGCGGGACCGGAGATACGCAGTATTTT	CASSLDPSGTGDTQYF
few	TRBJ1-5	TRBD1	TRBV6-1	TGTGCCAGCAGTCCCAGACAGGGCGATCAGCCCCAGCATTTT	CASSPRQGDQPQHF
few	TRBJ2-5	NA	TRBV7-2	TGTGCCAGCAGCTTAGCGGGAGTTTGGGAGACCCAGTACTTC	CASSLAGVWETQYF
NA	TRBJ2-7	TRBD1	TRBV20-1	TGCAGTGCTATACTAAGGGACAGGGGGCGGTACGAGCAGTACTTC	CSAILRDRGRYEQYF
NA	TRBJ2-1	NA	TRBV30	TGTGCCTGGAGTTATGGGAGCTTCAATGAGCAGTTCTTC	CAWSYGSFNEQFF
NA	TRBJ2-1	NA	TRBV20-1	TGCAGTGCTAGTCGCAGTCCCAACTCTAACAATGAGCAGTTCTTC	CSASRSPNSNNEQFF
few	TRBJ2-7	NA	TRBV12-3/TRBV12-4	TGTGCCAGCAGCCAACCCGGAGCAGGGGGGGCCTACGAGCAGTACTTC	CASSQPGAGGAYEQYF
NA	TRBJ2-2	NA	TRBV5-1	TGCGCCAGCAGCGCGGGGGACAGGAGCAACACCGGGGAGCTGTTTTTT	CASSAGDRSNTGELFF
NA	TRBJ2-7	NA	TRBV7-2	TGTGCCAGCAGCTTAGTCCCTTCGCAGGGCTACGAGCAGTACTTC	CASSLVPSQGYEQYF
NA	TRBJ1-2	NA	TRBV11-2	TGTGCCAGCAGCTTAGGGGGGAAAGGGACCAAAACTAACTATGGCTACACCTTC	CASSLGGKGTKTNYGYTF
NA	TRBJ2-3	TRBD2	TRBV28	TGTGCCAGCAGTCGACTAGCGGGAGACACAGATACGCAGTATTTT	CASSRLAGDTDTQYF
few	TRBJ2-7	TRBD2	TRBV20-1	TGCAGTGCCTCTAGCGGGAGGGGCTACGAGCAGTACTTC	CSASSGRGYEQYF
NA	TRBJ2-3	TRBD2	TRBV15	TGTGCCACCAGCAGAGTCGTGACTAGCGGGACTGGGGATACGCAGTATTTT	CATSRVVTSGTGDTQYF
NA	TRBJ2-3	NA	TRBV7-3	TGTGCCAGCAGCTTACTTAGCGCAGATACGCAGTATTTT	CASSLLSADTQYF
NA	TRBJ1-5	TRBD1	TRBV7-9	TGTGCCAGCAGCTTAGACCTGACAGGGTATAGCAATCAGCCCCAGCATTTT	CASSLDLTGYSNQPQHF
few	TRBJ1-1	NA	TRBV20-1	TGCAGTGCTAGAGATTTGGGCACTGAAGCTTTCTTT	CSARDLGTEAFF
NA	TRBJ2-7	TRBD2	TRBV27	TGTGCCAGCAGTCGGAAGGCTAGCGGAAACTACGAGCAGTACTTC	CASSRKASGNYEQYF
NA	TRBJ2-7	NA	TRBV27	TGTGCCAGCACCCAGGGCTACGAGCAGTACTTC	CASTQGYEQYF
NA	TRBJ1-2	NA	TRBV15	TGTGCCACCAGCAGAGATTATAGGGTAACTGGCTACACCTTC	CATSRDYRVTGYTF
NA	TRBJ1-5	NA	TRBV6-2/TRBV6-3	TGTGCCAGCAGTCTGTGGGCTCAGCCCCAGCATTTT	CASSLWAQPQHF
NA	TRBJ1-5	NA	TRBV25-1	TGTGCCAGCGGAGTGGATAGCAATCAGCCCCAGCATTTT	CASGVDSNQPQHF
few	TRBJ1-5	NA	TRBV7-8	TGTGCCAGCAGCCCACGGGGGGTAATTGATCAGCCCCAGCATTTT	CASSPRGVIDQPQHF
NA	TRBJ2-3	TRBD2	TRBV2	TGTGCCAGCAGTGAAGTAACTAGCGGGTTCTCTACGCAGTATTTT	CASSEVTSGFSTQYF
NA	TRBJ1-5	NA	TRBV6-5	TGTGCCAGCAGTTACACAGGGCCCGGCAATCAGCCCCAGCATTTT	CASSYTGPGNQPQHF
NA	TRBJ2-1	TRBD2	TRBV7-6	TGTGCCAGCACCTTACTAGCGGGAGCGCCCAATGAGCAGTTCTTC	CASTLLAGAPNEQFF
few	TRBJ1-1	TRBD1	TRBV14	TGTGCCAGCAGCCAAACAGGGGGCTGGAACACTGAAGCTTTCTTT	CASSQTGGWNTEAFF
NA	TRBJ1-2	NA	TRBV27	TGTGCCAGCAGAGGGAGGCGCTATGGCTACACCTTC	CASRGRRYGYTF
NA	TRBJ1-2	NA	TRBV28	TGTGCCAGCATTTCAACTATGCGGGCATCCCGTGGCTATGGCTACACCTTC	CASISTMRASRGYGYTF
once	TRBJ2-7	TRBD2	TRBV20-1	TGCAGTGCTAGAGATCCAGCGGGAGTGTACGAGCAGTACTTC	CSARDPAGVYEQYF
NA	TRBJ2-7	NA	TRBV21-1	TGTGCCAGCAGCAGCCGGGGGGCTTCCTACGAGCAGTACTTC	CASSSRGASYEQYF
NA	TRBJ2-2	TRBD1	TRBV27	TGTGCCAGCAGTCCTGAACAGGGGGCCACCGGGGAGCTGTTTTTT	CASSPEQGATGELFF
NA	TRBJ1-1	NA	TRBV12-5	TGTGCTAGTGGTTTGGGGCTAAACACTGAAGCTTTCTTT	CASGLGLNTEAFF
few	TRBJ1-2	TRBD1	TRBV6-1	TGTGCCAGCAGTGAAGAGGTGGGACAGGGGGGCCATGGCTACACCTTC	CASSEEVGQGGHGYTF
NA	TRBJ2-3	NA	TRBV7-9	TGTGCCAGCAGCTTAGATCGTGGGGGAGAAACGACAGATACGCAGTATTTT	CASSLDRGGETTDTQYF
NA	TRBJ2-7	NA	TRBV14	TGTGCCAGCAGCCAAGATGGGAAACAGTACTTC	CASSQDGKQYF
few	TRBJ2-5	TRBD1	TRBV7-2	TGTGCCAGCAGCTTGCTACAGGGGGCATGGGAGACCCAGTACTTC	CASSLLQGAWETQYF
NA	TRBJ1-5	NA	TRBV18	TGTGCCAGCTCACCGACACGGAGCAATCAGCCCCAGCATTTT	CASSPTRSNQPQHF
few	TRBJ2-1	NA	TRBV6-2/TRBV6-3	TGTGCCAGCGGGCCTAGCGAGTACAATGAGCAGTTCTTC	CASGPSEYNEQFF
NA	TRBJ2-7	TRBD2	TRBV7-2	TGTGCCAGCAGCTTAGCCCCAGGGGGAGCGGGAGGGCCGACCTCCTCGGGCGAGCAGTACTTC	CASSLAPGGAGGPTSSGEQYF